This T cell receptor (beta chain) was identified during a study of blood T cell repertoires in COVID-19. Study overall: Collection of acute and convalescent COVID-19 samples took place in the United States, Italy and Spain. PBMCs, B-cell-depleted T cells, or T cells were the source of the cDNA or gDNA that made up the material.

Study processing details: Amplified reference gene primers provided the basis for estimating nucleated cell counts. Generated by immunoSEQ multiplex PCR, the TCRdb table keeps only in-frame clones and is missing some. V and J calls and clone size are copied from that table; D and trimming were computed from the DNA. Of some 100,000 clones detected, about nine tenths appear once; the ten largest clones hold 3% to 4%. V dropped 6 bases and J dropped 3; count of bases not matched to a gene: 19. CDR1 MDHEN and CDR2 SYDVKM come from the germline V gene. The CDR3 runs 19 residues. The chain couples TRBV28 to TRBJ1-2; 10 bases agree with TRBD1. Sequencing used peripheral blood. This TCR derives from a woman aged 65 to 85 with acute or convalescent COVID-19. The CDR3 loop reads CASSLPGTGVGRRDYGYTF. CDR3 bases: TGTGCCAGCAGCCTGCCCGGGACAGGGGTCGGTAGAAGGGACTATGGCTACACCTTC.